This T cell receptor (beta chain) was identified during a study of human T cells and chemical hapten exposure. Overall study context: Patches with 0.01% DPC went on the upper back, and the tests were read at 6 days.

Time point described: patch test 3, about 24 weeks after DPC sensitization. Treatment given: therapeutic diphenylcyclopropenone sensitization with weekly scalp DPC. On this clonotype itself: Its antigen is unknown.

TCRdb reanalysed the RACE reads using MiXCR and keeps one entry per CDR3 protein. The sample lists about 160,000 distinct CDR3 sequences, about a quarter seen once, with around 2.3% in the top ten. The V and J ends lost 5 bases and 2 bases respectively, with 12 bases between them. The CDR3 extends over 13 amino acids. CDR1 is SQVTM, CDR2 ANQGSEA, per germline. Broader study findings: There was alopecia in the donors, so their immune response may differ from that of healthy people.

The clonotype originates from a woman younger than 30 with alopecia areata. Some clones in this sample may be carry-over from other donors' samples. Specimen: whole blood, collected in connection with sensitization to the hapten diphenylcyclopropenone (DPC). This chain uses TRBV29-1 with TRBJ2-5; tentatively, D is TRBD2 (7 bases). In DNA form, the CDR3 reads TGCAGCGTTTCAGCGGGGACACAAGAGACCCAGTACTTC. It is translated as CSVSAGTQETQYF.